This T cell receptor (beta chain) was captured by sequencing in a study of cytomegalovirus exposure and HLA in healthy donors. General observations from the study: Analysis was carried out at a later point, and it linked a missense DCLRE1C variant to TCR beta V- and J-gene trimming. A later analysis showed TCR association rates differing by HLA locus, peaking at DRB1 and lowest at HLA-C. Sequencing depth roughly uniform across donors was assumed in presence/absence analyses. Investigators reported 150 to 200 TCR beta chains as tied to cytomegalovirus.

Note on this clone: The antigen remains unidentified.

The PCR ran on 60 Vbeta and 13 Jbeta primers. Generated by immunoSEQ multiplex PCR, the TCRdb table keeps only in-frame clones and is missing some. The sample lists fewer than 150,000 clones, 66% seen once, with under 2% in the top ten. The clonotype was recovered from a human donor in good health. Source material: PBMCs.

CDR3 amino acids: CASSLPLAGPNTGELFF. CDR3 in DNA: TGTGCCAGCAGCTTGCCACTAGCGGGACCCAACACCGGGGAGCTGTTTTTT. The genes are TRBV5-4 and TRBJ2-2; 10 positions agree with TRBD2. V lost 1 base to trimming and J lost 2 bases; unmatched junction nucleotides: 5. The CDR3 is 17 amino acids. Looked up from germline, CDR1 is SGHNT and CDR2 is YYREEE (reference sequence). Using reference TRBV5-4 and TRBJ2-2 for the parts outside the CDR3, the full variable domain is ETGVTQSPTHLIKTRGQQVTLRCSSQSGHNTVSWYQQALGQGPQFIFQYYREEENGRGNFPPRFSGLQFPNYSSELNVNALELDDSALYLCASSLPLAGPNTGELFFGEGSRLTVL.